This T cell receptor beta chain comes out of a study of breast tumors, draining lymph nodes, adjacent tissues. Breast cancer patients provided tissue from their axillary draining lymph nodes. Broader study findings: Tumor repertoires ranked between lymph nodes and nontumor tissue in diversity, with V and J gene preferences.

V shed 1 base, J shed 10 bases, and the junction held 7 bases outside the gene matches. CDR1 is SGHRS and CDR2 is YFSETQ in the germline V gene. CDR3 length equals 16 residues. Many counts were recorded for this clonotype. No antigen is known for it. TCRdb re-called the multiplex PCR reads with MiXCR, one entry per CDR3 protein. The table lists 200,000 to 300,000 distinct CDR3 sequences, 30% of them singletons, with 0.85% to 1.3% in the top ten. This receptor was obtained from a female donor with breast cancer. Some clones in this sample may be carry-over from other donors' samples. This rearrangement joins TRBV5-1 to TRBJ1-6, with 11 positions matching TRBD1. The sequencing input was axillary lymph node tissue. The CDR3 DNA is TGCGCCAGCAGCTTGAGATCCGGGACAGGGGGGTCACCCCTCCACTTT. Translation gives CASSLRSGTGGSPLHF.